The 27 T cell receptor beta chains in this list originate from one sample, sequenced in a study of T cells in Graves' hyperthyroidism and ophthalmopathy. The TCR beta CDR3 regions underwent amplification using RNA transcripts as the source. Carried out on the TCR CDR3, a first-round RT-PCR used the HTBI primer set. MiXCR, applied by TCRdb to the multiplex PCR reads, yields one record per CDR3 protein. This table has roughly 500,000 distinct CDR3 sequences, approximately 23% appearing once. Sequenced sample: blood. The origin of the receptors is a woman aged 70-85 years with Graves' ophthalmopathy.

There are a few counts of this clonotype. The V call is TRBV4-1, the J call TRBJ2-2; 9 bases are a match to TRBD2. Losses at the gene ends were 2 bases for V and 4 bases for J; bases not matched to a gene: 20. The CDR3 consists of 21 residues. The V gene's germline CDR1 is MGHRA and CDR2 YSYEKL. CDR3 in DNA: TGCGCCAGCAGCCAATTCGTAGCCGCGGGAGCGGGAGGCTCTAGCACCGGGGAGCTGTTTTTT. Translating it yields CASSQFVAAGAGGSSTGELFF.

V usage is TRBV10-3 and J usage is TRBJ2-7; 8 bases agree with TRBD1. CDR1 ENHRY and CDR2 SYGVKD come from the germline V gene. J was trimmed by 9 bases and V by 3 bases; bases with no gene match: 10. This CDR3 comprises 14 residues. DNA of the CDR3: TGTGCCATCAGTGATGGGGCAGGGGGCGACGGGCAGTACTTC. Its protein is CAISDGAGGDGQYF.

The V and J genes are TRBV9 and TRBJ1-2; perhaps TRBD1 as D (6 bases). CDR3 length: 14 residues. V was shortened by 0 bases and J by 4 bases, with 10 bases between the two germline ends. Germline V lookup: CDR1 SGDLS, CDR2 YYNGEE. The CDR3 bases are TGTGCCAGCAGCGTAGGGGACACGCTCTATGGCTACACCTTC. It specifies CASSVGDTLYGYTF.

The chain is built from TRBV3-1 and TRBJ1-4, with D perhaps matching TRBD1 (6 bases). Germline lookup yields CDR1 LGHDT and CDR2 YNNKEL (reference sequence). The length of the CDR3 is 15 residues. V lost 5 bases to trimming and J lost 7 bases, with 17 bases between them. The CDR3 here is CASSEIGGHGEKLFF. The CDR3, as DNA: TGTGCCAGCAGCGAGATAGGGGGGCATGGTGAAAAACTGTTTTTT.

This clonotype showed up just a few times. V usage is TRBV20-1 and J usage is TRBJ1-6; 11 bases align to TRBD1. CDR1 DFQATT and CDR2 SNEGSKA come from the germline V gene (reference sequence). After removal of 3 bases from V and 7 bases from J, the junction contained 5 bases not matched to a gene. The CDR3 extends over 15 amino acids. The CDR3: CSASAGQGENSPLHF. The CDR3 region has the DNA TGCAGTGCTAGTGCGGGACAGGGGGAAAATTCACCCCTCCACTTT.

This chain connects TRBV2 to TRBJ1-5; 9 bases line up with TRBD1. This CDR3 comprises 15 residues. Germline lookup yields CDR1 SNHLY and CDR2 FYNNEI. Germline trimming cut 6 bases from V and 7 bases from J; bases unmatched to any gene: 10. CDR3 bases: TGTGCCAGCAGAGAAAAGGGACAGGGTTGGCAGCCCCAGCATTTT. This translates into CASREKGQGWQPQHF.

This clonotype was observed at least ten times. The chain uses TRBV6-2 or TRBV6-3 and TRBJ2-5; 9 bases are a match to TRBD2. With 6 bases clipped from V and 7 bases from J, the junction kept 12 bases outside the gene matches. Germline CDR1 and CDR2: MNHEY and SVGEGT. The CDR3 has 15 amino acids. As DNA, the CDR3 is TGTGCCAGCAGCCAGCGGGAGGTATCGTATATGACCCAGTACTTC. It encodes CASSQREVSYMTQYF.

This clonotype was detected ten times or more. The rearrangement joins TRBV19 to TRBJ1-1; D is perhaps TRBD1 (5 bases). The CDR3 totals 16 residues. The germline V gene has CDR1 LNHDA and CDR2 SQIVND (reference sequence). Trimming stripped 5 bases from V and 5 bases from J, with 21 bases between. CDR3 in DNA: TGTGCCAGTAGTCCTAATCGGGGGAGTCATATTACTGAAGCTTTCTTT. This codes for CASSPNRGSHITEAFF.

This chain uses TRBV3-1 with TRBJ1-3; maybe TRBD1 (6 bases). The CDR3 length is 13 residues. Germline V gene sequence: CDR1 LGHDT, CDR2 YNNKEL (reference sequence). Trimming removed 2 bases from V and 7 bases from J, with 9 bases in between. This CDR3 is CASSQKRGNTIYF. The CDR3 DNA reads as TGTGCCAGCAGCCAAAAAAGGGGGAACACCATATATTTT.

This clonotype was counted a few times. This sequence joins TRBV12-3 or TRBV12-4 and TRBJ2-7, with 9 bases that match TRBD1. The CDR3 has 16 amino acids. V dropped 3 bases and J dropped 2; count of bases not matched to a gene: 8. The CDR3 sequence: CASSFVPGQGPYEQYF. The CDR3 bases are TGTGCCAGCAGTTTCGTCCCGGGACAGGGCCCCTACGAGCAGTACTTC.

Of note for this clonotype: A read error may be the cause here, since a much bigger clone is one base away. The CDR3 protein is CAGSVQGGNEKLFF. For the CDR3, the DNA is TGTGCCGGCAGTGTGCAGGGTGGTAATGAAAAACTGTTTTTT. The chain recombines TRBV2 with TRBJ1-4; possibly TRBD1 for D (5 bases). The CDR3 covers 14 residues. CDR1 and CDR2 from the germline V gene are SNHLY and FYNNEI.

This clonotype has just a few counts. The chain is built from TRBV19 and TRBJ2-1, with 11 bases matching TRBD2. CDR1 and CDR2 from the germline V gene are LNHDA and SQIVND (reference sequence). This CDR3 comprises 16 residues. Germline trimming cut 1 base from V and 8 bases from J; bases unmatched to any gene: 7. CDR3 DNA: TGTGCCAGTAGTATAGGAATTAGCGGGAGGGCGTATGAGCAGTTCTTC. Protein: CASSIGISGRAYEQFF.

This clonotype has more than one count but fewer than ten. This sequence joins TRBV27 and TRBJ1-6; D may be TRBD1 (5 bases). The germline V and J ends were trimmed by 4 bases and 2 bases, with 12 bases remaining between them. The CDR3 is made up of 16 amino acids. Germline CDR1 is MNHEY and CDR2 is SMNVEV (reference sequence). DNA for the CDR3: TGTGCCAGCAGTTCCTTAGGGGCGCCCTATAATTCACCCCTCCACTTT. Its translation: CASSSLGAPYNSPLHF.

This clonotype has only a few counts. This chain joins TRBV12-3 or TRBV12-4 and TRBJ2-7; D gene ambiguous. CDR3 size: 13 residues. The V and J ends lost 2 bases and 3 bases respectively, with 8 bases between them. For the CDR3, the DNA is TGTGCCAGCAGTTTAAAGGGCTTCTACGAGCAGTACTTC. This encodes CASSLKGFYEQYF.

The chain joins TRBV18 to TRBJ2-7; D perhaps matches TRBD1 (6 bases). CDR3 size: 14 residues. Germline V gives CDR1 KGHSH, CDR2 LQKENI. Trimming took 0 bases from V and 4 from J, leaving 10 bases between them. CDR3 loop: CASSPPSDRYEQYF. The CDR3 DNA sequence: TGTGCCAGCTCACCACCCAGCGACAGGTACGAGCAGTACTTC.

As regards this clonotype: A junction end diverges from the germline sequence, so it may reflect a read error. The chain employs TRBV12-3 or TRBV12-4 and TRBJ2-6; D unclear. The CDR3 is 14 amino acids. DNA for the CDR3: TGTGCCGGCAGTGGAAGGGCAGGCGAACGCGTCCTGACTTTC. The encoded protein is CAGSGRAGERVLTF.

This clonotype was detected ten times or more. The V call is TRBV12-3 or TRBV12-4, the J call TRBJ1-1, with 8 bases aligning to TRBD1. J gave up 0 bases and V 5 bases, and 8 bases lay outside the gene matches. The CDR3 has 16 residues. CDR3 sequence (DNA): TGTGCCAGCAGTGGACAGGGCCCTAATATGAACACTGAAGCTTTCTTT. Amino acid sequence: CASSGQGPNMNTEAFF.

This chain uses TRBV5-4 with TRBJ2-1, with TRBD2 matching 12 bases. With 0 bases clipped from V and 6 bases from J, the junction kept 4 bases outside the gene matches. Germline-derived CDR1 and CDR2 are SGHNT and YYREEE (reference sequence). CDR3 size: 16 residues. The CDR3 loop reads CASSLGLAGAGNEQFF. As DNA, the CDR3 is TGTGCCAGCAGCTTGGGACTAGCGGGAGCGGGCAATGAGCAGTTCTTC.

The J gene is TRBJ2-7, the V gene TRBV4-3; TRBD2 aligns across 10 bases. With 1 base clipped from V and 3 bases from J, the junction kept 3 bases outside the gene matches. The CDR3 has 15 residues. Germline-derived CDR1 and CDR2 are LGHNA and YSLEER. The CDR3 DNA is TGCGCCAGCAGCCAAGGGTCTAGCGGGAGCTACGAGCAGTACTTC. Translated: CASSQGSSGSYEQYF.

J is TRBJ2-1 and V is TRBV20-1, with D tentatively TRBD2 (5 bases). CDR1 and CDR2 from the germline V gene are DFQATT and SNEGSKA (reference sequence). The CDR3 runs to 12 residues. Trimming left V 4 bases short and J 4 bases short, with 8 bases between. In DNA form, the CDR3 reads TGCAGTGCTACGGACTTATACAATGAGCAGTTCTTC. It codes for CSATDLYNEQFF.

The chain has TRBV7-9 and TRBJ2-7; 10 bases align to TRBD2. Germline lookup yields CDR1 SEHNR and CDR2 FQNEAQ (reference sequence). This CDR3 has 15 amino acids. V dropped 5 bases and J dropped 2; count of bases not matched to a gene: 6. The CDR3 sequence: CASSGRTSGPYEQYF. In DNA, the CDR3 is TGTGCCAGCAGCGGTCGGACTAGCGGCCCCTACGAGCAGTACTTC.

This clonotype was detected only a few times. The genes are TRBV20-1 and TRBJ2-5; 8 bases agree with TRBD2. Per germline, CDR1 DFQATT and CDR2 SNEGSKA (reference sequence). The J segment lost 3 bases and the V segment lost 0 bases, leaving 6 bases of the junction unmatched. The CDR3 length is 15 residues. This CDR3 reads CSARDGAGGKETQYF. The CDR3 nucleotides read TGCAGTGCTAGAGATGGCGCGGGAGGAAAAGAGACCCAGTACTTC.

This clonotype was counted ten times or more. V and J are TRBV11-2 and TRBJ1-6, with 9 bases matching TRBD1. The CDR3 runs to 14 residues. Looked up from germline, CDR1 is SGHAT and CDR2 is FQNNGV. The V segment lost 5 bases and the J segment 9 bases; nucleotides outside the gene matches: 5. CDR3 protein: CASSPVQGASPLHF. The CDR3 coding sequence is TGTGCCAGCAGCCCAGTACAGGGGGCTTCACCCCTCCACTTT.

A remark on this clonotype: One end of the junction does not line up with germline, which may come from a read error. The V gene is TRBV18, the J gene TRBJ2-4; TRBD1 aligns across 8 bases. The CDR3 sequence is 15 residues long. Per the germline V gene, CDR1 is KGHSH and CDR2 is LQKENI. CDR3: CATSKQGDSKNIQYF. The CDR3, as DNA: TGTGCCACCTCAAAACAGGGGGACAGCAAAAACATTCAGTACTTC.

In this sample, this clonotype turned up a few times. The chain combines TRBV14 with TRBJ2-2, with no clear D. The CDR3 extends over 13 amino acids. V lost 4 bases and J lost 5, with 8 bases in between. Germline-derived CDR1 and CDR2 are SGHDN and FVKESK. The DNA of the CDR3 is TGTGCCAGCAGCCCCAGAATTACCGGGGAGCTGTTTTTT. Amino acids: CASSPRITGELFF.

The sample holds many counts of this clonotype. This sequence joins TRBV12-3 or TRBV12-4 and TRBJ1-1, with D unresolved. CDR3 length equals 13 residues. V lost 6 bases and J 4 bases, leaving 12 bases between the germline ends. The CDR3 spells CASRLGRVTEAFF. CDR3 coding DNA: TGTGCCAGCAGGCTGGGGAGGGTCACTGAAGCTTTCTTT.

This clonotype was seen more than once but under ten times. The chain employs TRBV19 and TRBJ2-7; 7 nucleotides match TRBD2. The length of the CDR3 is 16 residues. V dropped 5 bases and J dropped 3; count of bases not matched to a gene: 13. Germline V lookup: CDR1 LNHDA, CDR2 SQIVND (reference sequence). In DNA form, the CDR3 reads TGTGCCAGTAGTCCGACCTCTAGCGGAGTCTACTACGAGCAGTACTTC. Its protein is CASSPTSSGVYYEQYF.